This T cell receptor beta chain was recorded in a study of T cell repertoires in cytomegalovirus infection. This clonotype has a handful of counts. What it binds is unknown. The germline gives CDR1 SGHVT, CDR2 SQSDAQ. CDR3 size: 12 residues. Trimming took 5 bases from V and 8 from J; bases not matched to a gene: 2. Each CDR3 protein is one row after TCRdb ran MiXCR on the reads. This sample has about 110,000 distinct CDR3 sequences, with about 30% found just once. This material consisted of CD8+ T cells from cultured PBMCs, taken from culture after CMV antigen stimulation. The chain couples TRBV7-4 to TRBJ2-1; 8 bases match TRBD2. This TCR derives from a human donor in good health (CMV status not recorded). Some clones in this sample may be carry-over from other donors' samples. CDR3 sequence: CASSISGDEQFF. The CDR3 DNA follows: TGTGCCAGCAGCATTAGCGGGGATGAGCAGTTCTTC.